The sequence of this TCR beta chain was determined in a study of blood T cells in healthy people across ages. This clonotype was observed a few times. The antigen remains undetermined. CDR3 length: 13 residues. Germline V CDR1 and CDR2: SGHRS, YFSETQ. Trimming took 4 bases from V and 7 from J, leaving 12 bases between them. Combining a sample-barcoded 5' primer with a J-beta primer mix, a second PCR ran for about 6 to 12 cycles. Each CDR3 protein gets one entry after TCRdb re-called the 5' RACE reads with MiXCR. The data contain under 1 million distinct CDR3 sequences, around 45% of them singletons. Per sample, a minimum of 7 million PBMCs were isolated. Overall study findings and caveats: Estimated diversity, derived from one million T cells, was regarded as an underestimate.

The J gene is TRBJ2-1, the V gene TRBV5-1; D might be TRBD2 (5 bases). The TCR sequence derives from a man in his 60s in good health. What was sequenced was blood. The CDR3 sequence: CASSPSPGNEQFF. Here the CDR3 DNA reads TGCGCCAGCAGCCCGTCCCCGGGGAATGAGCAGTTCTTC.